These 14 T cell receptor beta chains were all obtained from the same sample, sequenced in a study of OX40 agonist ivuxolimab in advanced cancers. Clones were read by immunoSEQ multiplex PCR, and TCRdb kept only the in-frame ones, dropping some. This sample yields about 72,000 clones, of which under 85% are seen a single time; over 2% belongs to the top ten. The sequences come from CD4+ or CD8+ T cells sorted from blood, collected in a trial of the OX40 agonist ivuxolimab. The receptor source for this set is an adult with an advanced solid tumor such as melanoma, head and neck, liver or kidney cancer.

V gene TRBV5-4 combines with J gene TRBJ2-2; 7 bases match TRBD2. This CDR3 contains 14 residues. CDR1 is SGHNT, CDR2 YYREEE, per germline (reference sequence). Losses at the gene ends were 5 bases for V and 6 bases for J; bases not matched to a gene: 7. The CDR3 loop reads CASRAGTTAGELFF. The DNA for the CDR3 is TGTGCCAGCAGAGCCGGGACTACCGCCGGGGAGCTGTTTTTT. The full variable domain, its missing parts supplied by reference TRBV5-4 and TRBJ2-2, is ETGVTQSPTHLIKTRGQQVTLRCSSQSGHNTVSWYQQALGQGPQFIFQYYREEENGRGNFPPRFSGLQFPNYSSELNVNALELDDSALYLCASRAGTTAGELFFGEGSRLTVL.

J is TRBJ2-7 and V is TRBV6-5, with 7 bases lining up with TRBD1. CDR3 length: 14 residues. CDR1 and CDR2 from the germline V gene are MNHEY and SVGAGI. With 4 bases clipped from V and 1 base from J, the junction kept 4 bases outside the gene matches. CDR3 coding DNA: TGTGCCAGCAGTTTGGACAGGTTATCCTACGAGCAGTACTTC. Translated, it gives CASSLDRLSYEQYF.

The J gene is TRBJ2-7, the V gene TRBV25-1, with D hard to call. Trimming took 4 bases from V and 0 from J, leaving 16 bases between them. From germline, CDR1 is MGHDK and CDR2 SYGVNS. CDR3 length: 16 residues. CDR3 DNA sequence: TGTGCCAGCAGTGGGAAGCGACCCCTCAGCTCCTACGAGCAGTACTTC. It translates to CASSGKRPLSSYEQYF.

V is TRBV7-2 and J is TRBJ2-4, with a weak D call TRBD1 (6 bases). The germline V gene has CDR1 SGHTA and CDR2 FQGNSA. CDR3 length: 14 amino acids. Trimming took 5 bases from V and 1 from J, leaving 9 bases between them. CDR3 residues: CASSPQGAKNIQYF. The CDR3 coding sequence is TGTGCCAGCAGCCCCCAGGGGGCCAAAAACATTCAGTACTTC.

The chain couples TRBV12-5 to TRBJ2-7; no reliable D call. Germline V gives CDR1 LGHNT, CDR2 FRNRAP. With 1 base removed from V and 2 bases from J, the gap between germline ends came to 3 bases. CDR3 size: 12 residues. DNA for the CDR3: TGTGCTAGTGGTTTGGAGACCTACGAGCAGTACTTC. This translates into CASGLETYEQYF. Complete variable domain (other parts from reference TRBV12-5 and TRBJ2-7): DARVTQTPRHKVTEMGQEVTMRCQPILGHNTVFWYRQTMMQGLELLAYFRNRAPLDDSGMPKDRFSAEMPDATLATLKIQPSEPRDSAVYFCASGLETYEQYFGPGTRLTVT.

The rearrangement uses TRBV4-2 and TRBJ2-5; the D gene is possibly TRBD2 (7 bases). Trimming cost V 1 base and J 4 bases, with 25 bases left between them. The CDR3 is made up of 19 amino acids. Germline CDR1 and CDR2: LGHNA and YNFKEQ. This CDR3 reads CASSQAGGGATGRGETQYF. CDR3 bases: TGTGCCAGCAGCCAAGCTGGGGGGGGCGCGACCGGGAGAGGAGAGACCCAGTACTTC.

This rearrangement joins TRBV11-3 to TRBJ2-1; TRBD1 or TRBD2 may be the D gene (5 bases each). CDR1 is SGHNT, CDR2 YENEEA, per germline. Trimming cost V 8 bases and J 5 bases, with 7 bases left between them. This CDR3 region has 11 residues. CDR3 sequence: CASGTHNEQFF. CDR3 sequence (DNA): TGTGCCAGCGGGACCCACAATGAGCAGTTCTTC. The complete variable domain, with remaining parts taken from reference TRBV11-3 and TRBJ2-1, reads EAGVVQSPRYKIIEKKQPVAFWCNPISGHNTLYWYLQNLGQGPELLIRYENEEAVDDSQLPKDRFSAERLKGVDSTLKIQPAELGDSAVYLCASGTHNEQFFGPGTRLTVL.

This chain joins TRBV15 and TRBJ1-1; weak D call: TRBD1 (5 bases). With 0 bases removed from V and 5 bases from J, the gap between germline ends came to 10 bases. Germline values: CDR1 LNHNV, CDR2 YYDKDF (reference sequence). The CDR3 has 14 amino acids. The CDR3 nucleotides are TGTGCCACCAGCAGAGATCGGGGGGTGACTGAAGCTTTCTTT. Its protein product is CATSRDRGVTEAFF.

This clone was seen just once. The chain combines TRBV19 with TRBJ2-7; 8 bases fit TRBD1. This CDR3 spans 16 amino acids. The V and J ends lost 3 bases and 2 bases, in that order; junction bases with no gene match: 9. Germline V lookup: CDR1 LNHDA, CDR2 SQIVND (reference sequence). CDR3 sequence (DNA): TGTGCCAGTAGTATTCTTTCCGGGACAGGCGCCTACGAGCAGTACTTC. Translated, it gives CASSILSGTGAYEQYF.

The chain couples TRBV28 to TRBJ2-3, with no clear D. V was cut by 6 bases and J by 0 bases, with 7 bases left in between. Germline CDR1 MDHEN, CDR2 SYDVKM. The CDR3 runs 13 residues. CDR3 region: CASSPGSTDTQYF. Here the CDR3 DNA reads TGTGCCAGCAGCCCAGGAAGCACAGATACGCAGTATTTT.

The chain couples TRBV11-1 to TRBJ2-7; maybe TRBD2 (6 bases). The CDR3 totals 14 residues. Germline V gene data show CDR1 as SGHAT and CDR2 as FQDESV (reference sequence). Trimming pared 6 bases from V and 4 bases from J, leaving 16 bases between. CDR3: CASRPEGLPYEQYF. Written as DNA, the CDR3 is TGTGCCAGCAGGCCGGAGGGTTTGCCGTACGAGCAGTACTTC. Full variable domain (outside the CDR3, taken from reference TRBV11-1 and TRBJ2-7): EAEVAQSPRYKITEKSQAVAFWCDPISGHATLYWYRQILGQGPELLVQFQDESVVDDSQLPKDRFSAERLKGVDSTLKIQPAELGDSAMYLCASRPEGLPYEQYFGPGTRLTVT.

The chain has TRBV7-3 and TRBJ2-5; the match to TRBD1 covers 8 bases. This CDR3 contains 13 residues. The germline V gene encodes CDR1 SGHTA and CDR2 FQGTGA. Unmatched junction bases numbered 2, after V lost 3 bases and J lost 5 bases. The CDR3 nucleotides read TGTGCCAGCAGCTTTCAGGGGGCGGAGACCCAGTACTTC. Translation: CASSFQGAETQYF.

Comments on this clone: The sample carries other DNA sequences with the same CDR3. CDR3 in amino acids: CASLPTSTDTQYF. The DNA for the CDR3 is TGTGCCAGCCTACCGACTAGCACAGATACGCAGTATTTT. The rearrangement links TRBV18 to TRBJ2-3; D unresolved. Trimming removed 8 bases at V and 0 bases at J, with 9 bases between. CDR1 is KGHSH, CDR2 LQKENI, per germline. The CDR3 runs to 13 residues.

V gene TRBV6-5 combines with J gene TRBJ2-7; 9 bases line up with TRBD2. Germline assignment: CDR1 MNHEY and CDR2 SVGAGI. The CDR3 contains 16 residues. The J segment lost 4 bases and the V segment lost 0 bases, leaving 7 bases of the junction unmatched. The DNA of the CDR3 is TGTGCCAGCAGTTACTCGGCTAGCGGGACGTCTTACGAGCAGTACTTC. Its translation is CASSYSASGTSYEQYF.